The T cell receptor (beta chain) under discussion was sequenced for a study of shared clonotypes between healthy human individuals. Study details: Researchers drew samples from a couple of women and three men aged 18 to 49. Findings of the study overall: Clonotype sharing among donors was thought likely to change with sequencing depth. What naive subsets generally showed was a larger estimated richness than memory subsets showed.

Only in-frame clones appear in the TCRdb table, and some are missing; sequencing was by immunoSEQ multiplex PCR. The data contain about 1.5 million clones, around 98% of them singletons. A word on this clone: The antigen is not known.

Source material: naive CD4+ T cells sorted from blood. Subset noted: CD45RA+ positively selected. This TCR was recovered from a man aged 30-40 years in good health.

The CDR3: CASSLGLAGEVLYF. CDR3 nucleotides: TGTGCCAGCAGCTTGGGACTAGCGGGAGAGGTCCTGTACTTC. The chain joins TRBV7-9 to TRBJ2-4; 14 nucleotides agree with TRBD2. Germline CDR1 and CDR2: SEHNR and FQNEAQ (reference sequence). The CDR3 length is 14 residues. V was pared by 3 bases and J by 15 bases, with 7 bases of the junction left unmatched.